What follows is one TCR beta chain and its context. PCR was performed using 60 Vbeta and 13 Jbeta primers. Assay: immunoSEQ multiplex PCR; the TCRdb copy retains only in-frame clones and omits some. The data show approximately 140,000 clones, with 70% to 85% seen just once and 2.7% held by the top ten. Germline CDR1 reads MNHEY; CDR2 reads SMNVEV (reference sequence). The CDR3 has 13 residues. Trimming left V 4 bases short and J 4 bases short, with 9 bases between. This record comes from a study of cytomegalovirus exposure and HLA in healthy donors. This chain uses TRBV27 with TRBJ2-3; a possible D gene is TRBD1 (6 bases). The specimen sequenced was PBMCs. This sequence was found in a boy between 2 and 15 years old in good health and CMV-seronegative. This CDR3 reads CASSYTGSDTQYF. Here the CDR3 DNA reads TGTGCCAGCAGTTACACAGGGTCAGATACGCAGTATTTT.